This TCR beta chain was identified in a study of blood T cells in healthy people across ages. Study-level points and caveats: Naive CD4+ cell counts and diversity both ran higher in long-lived than in aged donors.

This clonotype was picked up a small number of times. Its antigen remains unidentified. A second PCR of 7 to 11 cycles used a sample-barcoded 5' primer and a J-beta primer mix. Every molecule of cDNA carried a tag from a template-switch adaptor with 12 random nucleotides. TCRdb analysed the 5' RACE reads with MiXCR anew, one entry per CDR3 protein. The data show 700,000 or so distinct CDR3 sequences, approximately 21% seen once. Researchers isolated at least 7 million PBMCs per sample. Total RNA extraction produced at least 6 micrograms (per sample) for the study. The V gene end was trimmed by 5 bases and the J gene end by 0 bases; junction bases not matched to a gene: 12. Germline CDR1 reads SGHVS; CDR2 reads FNYEAQ. The CDR3 covers 18 residues.

The clonotype was recovered from a man in his sixties or seventies in good health. The sample was blood. The chain couples TRBV7-6 to TRBJ1-4, with 7 positions matching TRBD1. CDR3 in amino acids: CASSPWTRQGPTNEKLFF. CDR3 bases: TGTGCCAGCAGCCCGTGGACCCGACAGGGACCAACTAATGAAAAACTGTTTTTT.